The 23 T cell receptor beta chains below were found in one sample sequenced in a study of control samples from healthy donors and cancer patients. The data were produced by immunoSEQ multiplex PCR, yet TCRdb's version contains in-frame clones alone and is incomplete. Of some 49,000 clones in the sample, 80% to 90% were seen once. The sequenced sample was PBMCs. All receptors derive from a woman between 50 and 59 years old with lung cancer.

A few counts support this clone. The V call is TRBV19, the J call TRBJ2-2, with unresolved D. The CDR3 consists of 16 residues. V dropped 1 base and J dropped 0 bases, with 9 bases sitting between them. Germline CDR1 reads LNHDA; CDR2 reads SQIVND (reference sequence). The CDR3 bases are TGTGCCAGTAGTATAGCTAGGGCACCGAACACCGGGGAGCTGTTTTTT. This encodes CASSIARAPNTGELFF.

The CDR3 nucleotides are TGTGCCAGCAGTGAAGACGGACCTCAGAGGACCTACAATGAGCAGTTCTTC. Protein product: CASSEDGPQRTYNEQFF. V gene TRBV6-1 combines with J gene TRBJ2-1; no clear D. Germline CDR1 and CDR2: MNHNS and SASEGT. V dropped 1 base and J dropped 2 bases, with 15 bases sitting between them. The CDR3 length is 17 residues.

The chain couples TRBV5-1 to TRBJ2-3; a weak D match, TRBD1 (5 bases). The CDR3 spans 14 residues. Trimming left V 0 bases short and J 3 bases short, with 8 bases between. CDR1 is SGHRS and CDR2 is YFSETQ in the germline V gene. CDR3 region: CASSLGAGTDTQYF. The DNA for the CDR3 is TGCGCCAGCAGCTTGGGTGCAGGGACAGATACGCAGTATTTT.

The genes are TRBV6-2 or TRBV6-3 and TRBJ2-7, with a possible D match to TRBD2 (5 bases). Trimming took off 5 bases at V and 0 bases at J, with 23 bases between the two ends. CDR3 length: 18 amino acids. Germline-derived CDR1 and CDR2 are MNHEY and SVGEGT. The CDR3 coding sequence is TGTGCCAGCAGTGACTTACCGGGAACAGACACTCACTCCTACGAGCAGTACTTC. Residues: CASSDLPGTDTHSYEQYF.

The rearrangement links TRBV6-4 to TRBJ1-6; D is undetermined. Trimming shortened V by 5 bases and J by 9 bases, and 11 bases separated the two germline ends. This CDR3 comprises 13 residues. The germline V gene encodes CDR1 MRHNA and CDR2 SNTAGT. CDR3 amino acids: CASSTEAPSPLHF. CDR3 bases: TGTGCCAGCAGTACAGAAGCTCCTTCACCCCTCCACTTT.

J is TRBJ2-6 and V is TRBV3-1 (or the pseudogene TRBV3-2); D perhaps matches TRBD1 (5 bases). Germline V CDR1 and CDR2: LGHDT, YNNKEL (reference sequence). This CDR3 has 15 residues. V was shortened by 4 bases and J by 1 base, with 8 bases between the two germline ends. The CDR3 sequence is CASSLSGSGANVLTF. DNA of the CDR3: TGTGCCAGCAGCCTCTCAGGGTCTGGGGCCAACGTCCTGACTTTC.

The J gene is TRBJ1-4, the V gene TRBV27, with 8 bases matching TRBD1. CDR1 is MNHEY, CDR2 SMNVEV, per germline (reference sequence). The CDR3 is 13 residues long. V gave up 4 bases and J gave up 7 bases; unmatched junction bases: 2. CDR3 DNA: TGTGCCAGCAGTTGGGGACAGGCTGAAAAACTGTTTTTT. This sequence encodes CASSWGQAEKLFF.

The V call is TRBV7-2, the J call TRBJ1-2; D might be TRBD1 (5 bases). The CDR3 has 15 residues. CDR1 and CDR2 from the germline V gene are SGHTA and FQGNSA. With 2 bases removed from V and 5 bases from J, the gap between germline ends came to 15 bases. In DNA form, the CDR3 reads TGTGCCAGCAGCTTACTGGCGGGGCAGTTATATGGCTACACCTTC. As protein: CASSLLAGQLYGYTF.

J is TRBJ1-6 and V is TRBV6-5, with no clear D. V was pared by 7 bases and J by 2 bases, with 12 bases between. Germline V gene sequence: CDR1 MNHEY, CDR2 SVGAGI. The CDR3 loop spans 15 amino acids. CDR3 coding DNA: TGTGCCAGCACTCTGGACGGTGCCTATAATTCACCCCTCCACTTT. It yields the protein CASTLDGAYNSPLHF.

V and J are TRBV11-3 and TRBJ1-2; no clear D gene. Trimming left V 2 bases short and J 4 bases short, with 11 bases between. Germline V gene sequence: CDR1 SGHNT, CDR2 YENEEA. The CDR3 runs to 14 residues. This CDR3 reads CASSLQAGPYGYTF. CDR3 coding DNA: TGTGCCAGCAGCTTACAGGCTGGACCCTATGGCTACACCTTC.

V is TRBV7-2 and J is TRBJ1-2; D unresolved. This CDR3 contains 15 residues. Trimming took off 3 bases at V and 7 bases at J, with 18 bases between the two ends. Germline CDR1 is SGHTA and CDR2 is FQGNSA. CDR3 coding DNA: TGTGCCAGCAGCTTTTCCAGCGCTTTTAAGAGTGGCTACACCTTC. Its protein product is CASSFSSAFKSGYTF.

About this clone: Other DNA sequences within the sample encode an identical CDR3. The gene calls are TRBV19 and TRBJ1-5; a weak D match, TRBD1 (5 bases). The CDR3 is made up of 15 amino acids. Germline CDR1 reads LNHDA; CDR2 reads SQIVND (reference sequence). Trimming removed 3 bases from V and 3 bases from J, with 12 bases in between. The CDR3 loop is CASSIERGLNQPQHF. Written as DNA, the CDR3 is TGTGCCAGTAGTATTGAGAGGGGTCTCAATCAGCCCCAGCATTTT.

This clone has a handful of counts. The genes are TRBV7-6 and TRBJ2-7; 7 bases are shared with TRBD2. The CDR3 runs to 13 residues. CDR1 and CDR2 from the germline V gene are SGHVS and FNYEAQ. Trimming took 4 bases from V and 4 from J; bases not matched to a gene: 4. The CDR3 bases are TGTGCCAGCAGCTGGGGACTATTTTACGAGCAGTACTTC. It specifies CASSWGLFYEQYF.

This clone was observed a few times. CDR3 in DNA: TGTGCCAGTAGGGCCGGGTTCGGCACTGAAGCTTTCTTT. Translating it yields CASRAGFGTEAFF. J is TRBJ1-1 and V is TRBV19; D is ambiguous. The germline V and J ends were trimmed by 6 bases and 4 bases, with 12 bases remaining between them. This CDR3 spans 13 amino acids. Germline CDR1 reads LNHDA; CDR2 reads SQIVND (reference sequence).

The V gene is TRBV7-9, the J gene TRBJ1-1, with D hard to call. The germline V and J ends were trimmed by 4 bases and 3 bases, with 6 bases remaining between them. Germline loops: CDR1 SEHNR, CDR2 FQNEAQ (reference sequence). The CDR3 is 12 amino acids. CDR3 nucleotide sequence: TGTGCCAGCAGCTGGGTAGACACTGAAGCTTTCTTT. This encodes CASSWVDTEAFF. Full variable domain (outside the CDR3, taken from reference TRBV7-9 and TRBJ1-1): DTGVSQNPRHKITKRGQNVTFRCDPISEHNRLYWYRQTLGQGPEFLTYFQNEAQLEKSRLLSDRFSAERPKGSFSTLEIQRTEQGDSAMYLCASSWVDTEAFFGQGTRLTVV.

The table lists this clone with a few counts. This sequence joins TRBV5-1 and TRBJ2-2; D perhaps matches TRBD2 (6 bases). Germline V lookup: CDR1 SGHRS, CDR2 YFSETQ. This CDR3 has 15 amino acids. The V and J ends lost 5 bases and 0 bases respectively, with 11 bases between them. Here the CDR3 reads CASRGGTANTGELFF. DNA of the CDR3: TGCGCCAGCAGAGGCGGGACGGCGAACACCGGGGAGCTGTTTTTT.

The chain uses TRBV28 and TRBJ1-2; 7 bases align to TRBD1. V lost 5 bases to trimming and J lost 4 bases; unmatched junction nucleotides: 7. The CDR3 has 14 residues. CDR1 is MDHEN and CDR2 is SYDVKM in the germline V gene. The CDR3 is CASSLQGWGYGYTF. In DNA form, the CDR3 reads TGTGCCAGCAGTCTACAGGGGTGGGGCTATGGCTACACCTTC.

CDR3 sequence: CASSPPQQSYEQYF. CDR3 bases: TGTGCCAGCTCACCACCGCAGCAGAGCTACGAGCAGTACTTC. This chain uses TRBV18 with TRBJ2-7; D not certain. The CDR3 totals 14 residues. Between the trimmed V and J ends, which lost 0 bases and 3 bases, there was a span of 9 bases. The germline V gene has CDR1 KGHSH and CDR2 LQKENI.

This chain joins TRBV24-1 and TRBJ2-5, with 7 bases matching TRBD2. The CDR3 contains 16 residues. After removal of 4 bases from V and 6 bases from J, the junction contained 13 bases not matched to a gene. Germline lookup yields CDR1 KGHDR and CDR2 SFDVKD. CDR3 DNA sequence: TGTGCCACCAGTGACCCTGCGGGGGAGGGAAGAAAGACCCAGTACTTC. Its protein product is CATSDPAGEGRKTQYF.

The chain carries TRBV4-3 and TRBJ2-1, with D maybe TRBD2 (6 bases). CDR3 length: 16 residues. Trimming removed 1 base at V and 1 base at J, with 11 bases between. The germline gives CDR1 LGHNA, CDR2 YSLEER. CDR3 residues: CASSQGWGLSYNEQFF. CDR3 DNA sequence: TGCGCCAGCAGCCAAGGCTGGGGACTTTCCTACAATGAGCAGTTCTTC.

This clone has a single count. The chain uses TRBV29-1 and TRBJ2-5; the D gene is possibly TRBD1 (6 bases). V gave up 6 bases and J gave up 5 bases, with 13 bases separating them. The CDR3 contains 12 residues. In germline, CDR1 is SQVTM, CDR2 ANQGSEA. The CDR3 bases are TGCAGCGTGCGCCGGGACACGGAGACCCAGTACTTC. It translates to CSVRRDTETQYF.

For this clone: A much larger clonotype is one base distant, so this may be a read error. The rearrangement uses TRBV7-2 and TRBJ2-2; D gene unclear. Trimming took 5 bases from V and 3 from J, leaving 4 bases between them. CDR1 and CDR2 (germline): SGHTA, FQGNSA. There are 12 residues in the CDR3. DNA of the CDR3: TGTGCCAGCAGCCCGGACACCGGGGAGCTGTTTTTT. It translates to CASSPDTGELFF.

The CDR3 loop is CSVDSGGASGELFF. CDR3 in DNA: TGCAGCGTTGACAGCGGGGGGGCAAGCGGGGAGCTGTTTTTT. The chain has TRBV29-1 and TRBJ2-2; TRBD2 agrees at 10 bases. The V gene end was trimmed by 3 bases and the J gene end by 7 bases; junction bases not matched to a gene: 5. From germline, CDR1 is SQVTM and CDR2 ANQGSEA. CDR3 length equals 14 residues.